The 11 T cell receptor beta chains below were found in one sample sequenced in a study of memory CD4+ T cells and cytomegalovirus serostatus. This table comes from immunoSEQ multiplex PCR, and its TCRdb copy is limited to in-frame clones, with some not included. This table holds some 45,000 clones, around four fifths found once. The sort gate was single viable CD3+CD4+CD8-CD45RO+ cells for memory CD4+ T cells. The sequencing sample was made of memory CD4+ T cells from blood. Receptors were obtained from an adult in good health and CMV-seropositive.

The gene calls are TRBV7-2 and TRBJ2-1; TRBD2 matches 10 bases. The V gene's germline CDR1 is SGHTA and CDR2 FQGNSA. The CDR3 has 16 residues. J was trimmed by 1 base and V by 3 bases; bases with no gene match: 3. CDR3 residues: CASSFVAGGSYNEQFF. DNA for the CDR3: TGTGCCAGCAGCTTTGTAGCGGGGGGATCCTACAATGAGCAGTTCTTC.

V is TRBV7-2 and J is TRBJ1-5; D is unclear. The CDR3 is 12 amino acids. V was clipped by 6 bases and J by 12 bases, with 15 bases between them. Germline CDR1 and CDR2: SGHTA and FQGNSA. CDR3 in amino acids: CASSLDPPIQHF. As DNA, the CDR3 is TGTGCCAGCAGTTTGGACCCTCCAATCCAGCATTTT.

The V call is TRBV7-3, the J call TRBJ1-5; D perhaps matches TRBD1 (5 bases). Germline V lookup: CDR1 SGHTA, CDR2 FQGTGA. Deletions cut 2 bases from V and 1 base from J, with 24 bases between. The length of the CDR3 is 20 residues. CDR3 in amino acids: CASSLFSVRPREDSNQPQHF. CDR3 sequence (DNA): TGTGCCAGCAGCTTATTTTCGGTGAGGCCCAGGGAGGACAGCAATCAGCCCCAGCATTTT.

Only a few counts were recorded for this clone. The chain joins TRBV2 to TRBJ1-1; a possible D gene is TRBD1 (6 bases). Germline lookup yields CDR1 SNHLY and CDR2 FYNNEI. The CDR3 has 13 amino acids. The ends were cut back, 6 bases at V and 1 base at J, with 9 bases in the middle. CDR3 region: CASRDSPNTEAFF. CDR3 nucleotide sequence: TGTGCCAGCAGGGACAGCCCGAACACTGAAGCTTTCTTT.

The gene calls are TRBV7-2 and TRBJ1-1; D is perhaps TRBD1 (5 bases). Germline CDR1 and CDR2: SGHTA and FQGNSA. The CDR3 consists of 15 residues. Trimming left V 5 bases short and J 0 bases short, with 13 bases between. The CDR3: CASSRGRPVNTEAFF. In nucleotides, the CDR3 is TGTGCCAGCAGCCGGGGACGGCCGGTGAACACTGAAGCTTTCTTT. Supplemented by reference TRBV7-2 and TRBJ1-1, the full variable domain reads GAGVSQSPSNKVTEKGKDVELRCDPISGHTALYWYRQSLGQGLEFLIYFQGNSAPDKSGLPSDRFSAERTGGSVSTLTIQRTQQEDSAVYLCASSRGRPVNTEAFFGQGTRLTVV.

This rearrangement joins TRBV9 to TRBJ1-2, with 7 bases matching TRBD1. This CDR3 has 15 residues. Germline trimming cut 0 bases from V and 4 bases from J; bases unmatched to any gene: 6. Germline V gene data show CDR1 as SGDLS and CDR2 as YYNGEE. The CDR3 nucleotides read TGTGCCAGCAGCGTAGGACAGGGCCTCTTCTATGGCTACACCTTC. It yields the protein CASSVGQGLFYGYTF.

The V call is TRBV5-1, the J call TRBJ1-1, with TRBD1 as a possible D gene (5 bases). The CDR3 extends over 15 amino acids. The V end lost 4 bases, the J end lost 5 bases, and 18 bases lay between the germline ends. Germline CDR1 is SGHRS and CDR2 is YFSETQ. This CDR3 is CASSPNLQGGTEAFF. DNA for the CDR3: TGCGCCAGCAGCCCCAACCTCCAGGGTGGGACTGAAGCTTTCTTT.

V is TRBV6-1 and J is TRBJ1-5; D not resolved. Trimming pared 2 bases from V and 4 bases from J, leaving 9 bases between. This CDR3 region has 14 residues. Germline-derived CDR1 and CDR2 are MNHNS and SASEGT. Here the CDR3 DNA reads TGTGCCAGCAGTGAACTTGTAAAAAATCAGCCCCAGCATTTT. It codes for CASSELVKNQPQHF.

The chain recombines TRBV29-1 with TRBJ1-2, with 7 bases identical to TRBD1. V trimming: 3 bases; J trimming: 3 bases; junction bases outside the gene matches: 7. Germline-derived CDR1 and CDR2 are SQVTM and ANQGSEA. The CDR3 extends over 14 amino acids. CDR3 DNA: TGCAGCGTTGATGGTAGGGGGCCGGACTATGGCTACACCTTC. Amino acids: CSVDGRGPDYGYTF.

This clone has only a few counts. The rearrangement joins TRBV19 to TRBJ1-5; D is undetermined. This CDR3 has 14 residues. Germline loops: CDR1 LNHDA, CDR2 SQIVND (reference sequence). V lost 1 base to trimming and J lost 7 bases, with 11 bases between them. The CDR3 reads CASSIGEGYQPQHF. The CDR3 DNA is TGTGCCAGTAGTATAGGGGAAGGGTACCAGCCCCAGCATTTT.

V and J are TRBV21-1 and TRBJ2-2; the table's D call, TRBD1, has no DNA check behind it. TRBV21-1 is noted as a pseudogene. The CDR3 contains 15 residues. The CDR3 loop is CASSNRDRNTGELFF. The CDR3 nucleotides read TGTGCCAGCAGCAACCGGGACAGGAACACCGGGGAGCTGTTTTTT.